Listed here are 15 T cell receptor beta chains from one sample, sequenced in a study of Graves' ophthalmopathy and Graves' hyperthyroidism. Amplification from RNA transcripts yielded the TCR beta CDR3 regions. In the first round, RT-PCR was carried out with HTBI primers, and a multiplex PCR formed the second round. MiXCR, run by TCRdb on the multiplex PCR reads, gives a single entry per CDR3 protein. The data show a few hundred thousand distinct CDR3 sequences, under 45% seen once. Sequencing used peripheral blood or thyroid tissue (not recorded which). The receptors stem from an adult man with Graves' hyperthyroidism.

This clonotype has just a few counts. The V and J genes are TRBV7-2 and TRBJ2-5; TRBD2 matches 14 bases. V lost 1 base to trimming and J lost 5 bases; unmatched junction nucleotides: 6. Germline loops: CDR1 SGHTA, CDR2 FQGNSA. This CDR3 region has 17 residues. Here the CDR3 DNA reads TGTGCCAGCAGCTTAGTGGGACTAGCGGGAGTGCGGGAGACCCAGTACTTC. Its protein is CASSLVGLAGVRETQYF.

This clonotype was recorded many times. CDR3 nucleotides: TGTGCCAGTAGTATCCTCCCGGGACAGGGTGCTCAGCCCCAGCATTTT. Its translation is CASSILPGQGAQPQHF. The chain couples TRBV19 to TRBJ1-5; 9 bases map to TRBD1. The V and J ends lost 3 bases and 6 bases, in that order; junction bases with no gene match: 9. The CDR3 loop spans 16 amino acids. CDR1 and CDR2 (germline): LNHDA, SQIVND (reference sequence). Looking up the rest from reference TRBV19 and TRBJ1-5 gives the full variable domain: DGGITQSPKYLFRKEGQNVTLSCEQNLNHDAMYWYRQDPGQGLRLIYYSQIVNDFQKGDIAEGYSVSREKKESFPLTVTSAQKNPTAFYLCASSILPGQGAQPQHFGDGTRLSIL.

The J gene is TRBJ2-2, the V gene TRBV5-6; possibly TRBD1 or TRBD2 for D (5 bases each). V lost 2 bases and J lost 0, with 11 bases in between. The CDR3 covers 16 residues. The germline V gene encodes CDR1 SGHDT and CDR2 YYEEEE. CDR3 sequence: CASSLTGATNTGELFF. In DNA, the CDR3 is TGTGCCAGCAGCTTAACCGGGGCCACGAACACCGGGGAGCTGTTTTTT.

This clonotype was recorded many times. The V gene is TRBV2, the J gene TRBJ1-1, with D possibly being TRBD1 (6 bases). Trimming stripped 6 bases from V and 1 base from J, with 18 bases between. Germline loops: CDR1 SNHLY, CDR2 FYNNEI. The CDR3 consists of 16 residues. The CDR3 spells CASRRGGTVGNTEAFF. The DNA for the CDR3 is TGTGCCAGCAGGCGAGGGGGGACGGTCGGGAACACTGAAGCTTTCTTT.

The genes are TRBV4-1 and TRBJ1-4, with D possibly being TRBD1 (5 bases). The CDR3 consists of 18 residues. V lost 1 base to trimming and J lost 8 bases, with 23 bases between them. Per the germline V gene, CDR1 is MGHRA and CDR2 is YSYEKL. The CDR3 protein is CASSQVGSGVQVEEKLFF. As DNA, the CDR3 is TGCGCCAGCAGCCAAGTCGGCTCGGGGGTCCAAGTGGAGGAAAAACTGTTTTTT.

This chain connects TRBV15 to TRBJ2-5; perhaps D is TRBD1 or TRBD2 (6 bases each). Germline lookup yields CDR1 LNHNV and CDR2 YYDKDF (reference sequence). V lost 2 bases to trimming and J lost 2 bases, with 18 bases between them. The CDR3 is 17 residues long. The chain's CDR3 is CATSRPLGGTSQETQYF. CDR3 bases: TGTGCCACCAGCAGACCCCTTGGAGGGACATCACAAGAGACCCAGTACTTC.

The sample holds one count of this clonotype. This clone may be a read error of a much larger clone one base away. This chain uses TRBV5-4 with TRBJ1-4; possible D gene TRBD1, 5 bases. This CDR3 is 14 amino acids long. The ends were cut back, 4 bases at V and 7 bases at J, with 14 bases in the middle. Germline assignment: CDR1 SGHNT and CDR2 YYREEE (reference sequence). The CDR3 here is CASSQRQRGEKLFF. In DNA form, the CDR3 reads TGTGCCAGCAGCCAACGACAGAGGGGTGAAAAACTGTTTTTT.

The chain has TRBV10-3 and TRBJ2-2; D unclear. The CDR3 length is 10 residues. The V and J ends lost 9 bases and 9 bases respectively, with 8 bases between them. Germline V CDR1 and CDR2: ENHRY, SYGVKD. CDR3 amino acids: CAIAYRELFF. CDR3 coding DNA: TGTGCCATAGCATACAGGGAGCTGTTTTTT.

This clonotype was seen a handful of times. The J gene is TRBJ2-2, the V gene TRBV24-1; 10 nucleotides line up with TRBD1. Germline CDR1 KGHDR, CDR2 SFDVKD. The CDR3 totals 15 residues. V was clipped by 4 bases and J by 5 bases; unmatched bases: 3. This CDR3 is CATSETGGKTGELFF. The DNA of the CDR3 is TGTGCCACCAGTGAGACAGGGGGCAAGACCGGGGAGCTGTTTTTT.

This clonotype appeared a few times. The chain is built from TRBV6-1 and TRBJ2-7; 7 bases agree with TRBD1. The CDR3 runs to 16 residues. J lost 0 bases, V lost 5 bases, and 10 bases had no gene match. Germline V lookup: CDR1 MNHNS, CDR2 SASEGT. CDR3 DNA: TGTGCCAGCAGTTACCCGGGACAGAGGAGCTCCTACGAGCAGTACTTC. The encoded protein is CASSYPGQRSSYEQYF.

This clonotype is a singleton in its sample. The rearrangement joins TRBV10-3 to TRBJ1-1; D unclear. This CDR3 has 15 amino acids. Germline loops: CDR1 ENHRY, CDR2 SYGVKD. V lost 5 bases and J 0 bases, leaving 13 bases between the germline ends. CDR3 nucleotide sequence: TGTGCCATCAGTTACTCGGTCGGGATGAACACTGAAGCTTTCTTT. This gives the protein CAISYSVGMNTEAFF.

This clonotype was counted ten times or more. The chain links TRBV4-1 to TRBJ1-6; D is uncertain. Trimming pared 2 bases from V and 4 bases from J, leaving 12 bases between. The CDR3 has 16 amino acids. Germline-derived CDR1 and CDR2 are MGHRA and YSYEKL. The CDR3 nucleotides read TGCGCCAGCAGCCAATCCCGGTCGGGGTATAATTCACCCCTCCACTTT. This codes for CASSQSRSGYNSPLHF.

This clonotype showed up just once. Being one base from a much bigger clone, this may be a read error. The chain has TRBV5-4 and TRBJ2-2, with a weak D call TRBD2 (5 bases). The CDR3 has 13 amino acids. Germline V gives CDR1 SGHNT, CDR2 YYREEE (reference sequence). The CDR3, as DNA: TGTGCCAGCAGCTTGCGAGGAGCCGGGGAGCCGTTTTTT. This translates into CASSLRGAGEPFF.

The chain carries TRBV10-2 and TRBJ1-2; D gene unclear. The V end lost 2 bases, the J end lost 4 bases, and 14 bases lay between the germline ends. The CDR3 is 15 amino acids. CDR1 is WSHSY, CDR2 SAAADI, per germline. The CDR3: CASSEAATRGYGYTF. CDR3 sequence (DNA): TGCGCCAGCAGTGAGGCAGCGACGCGAGGCTATGGCTACACCTTC.

Concerning this clonotype: A junction end diverges from the germline sequence, so it may reflect a read error. The chain employs TRBV24-1 and TRBJ2-5; 7 bases map to TRBD1. The CDR3 covers 16 residues. The germline CDR1 and CDR2 sequences are KGHDR and SFDVKD. CDR3 loop: CASSPPRQGEQETQYF. The CDR3 region has the DNA TGTGCCAGCAGTCCCCCTCGGCAGGGGGAGCAAGAGACCCAGTACTTC.